This entry lists 10 T cell receptor beta chains sequenced from one sample in a study of shared clonotypes between healthy human individuals. Here immunoSEQ multiplex PCR was the method, and the copy in TCRdb shows in-frame clones only, minus some. The data show 850,000 to 1,100,000 clones, approximately 80% seen once. The sequencing sample was made of memory CD4+ T cells from PBMCs. Subset of the sample: CD45RA-negative fraction. These receptor sequences come from a man between 18 and 29 years old in good health. Some clones in this sample may be carry-over from other donors' samples.

The chain recombines TRBV5-4 with TRBJ2-5, with TRBD1 matching 9 bases. Germline V lookup: CDR1 SGHNT, CDR2 YYREEE (reference sequence). The length of the CDR3 is 14 residues. V was clipped by 4 bases and J by 5 bases; unmatched bases: 6. The CDR3 loop reads CASSTGQGRETQYF. CDR3 DNA sequence: TGTGCCAGCAGCACAGGACAGGGGAGGGAGACCCAGTACTTC.

In this sample, this clone turned up once. The chain couples TRBV29-1 to TRBJ1-2; a possible D gene is TRBD1 (5 bases). Germline V gene data show CDR1 as SQVTM and CDR2 as ANQGSEA. The CDR3 has 14 residues. V lost 4 bases and J 0 bases, leaving 12 bases between the germline ends. CDR3: CSVARDGANYGYTF. For the CDR3, the DNA is TGCAGCGTTGCAAGGGACGGAGCTAACTATGGCTACACCTTC. The entire variable domain, with the rest obtained from reference TRBV29-1 and TRBJ1-2, is as follows: SAVISQKPSRDICQRGTSLTIQCQVDSQVTMMFWYRQQPGQSLTLIATANQGSEATYESGFVIDKFPISRPNLTFSTLTVSNMSPEDSSIYLCSVARDGANYGYTFGSGTRLTVV.

CDR3 residues: CASSPLAALSSGANVLTF. Written as DNA, the CDR3 is TGTGCCAGCTCACCACTCGCAGCGTTATCCTCTGGGGCCAACGTCCTGACTTTC. The chain uses TRBV18 and TRBJ2-6, with no clear D. The CDR3 has 18 residues. Per the germline V gene, CDR1 is KGHSH and CDR2 is LQKENI. Deletions cut 1 base from V and 0 bases from J, with 13 bases between.

The chain joins TRBV27 to TRBJ2-7; D possibly corresponds to TRBD2 (6 bases). This CDR3 is built from 15 residues. Germline V gene data show CDR1 as MNHEY and CDR2 as SMNVEV (reference sequence). V dropped 2 bases and J dropped 2 bases, with 13 bases sitting between them. CDR3 residues: CASSLRASEAYEQYF. The CDR3 DNA sequence: TGTGCCAGCAGTTTAAGGGCTAGCGAAGCCTACGAGCAGTACTTC.

The genes are TRBV5-1 and TRBJ2-7; D gene ambiguous. This CDR3 has 14 residues. CDR1 is SGHRS and CDR2 is YFSETQ in the germline V gene. Trimming left V 4 bases short and J 2 bases short, with 13 bases between. The CDR3 is CASSAGPGTYEQYF. The CDR3 nucleotides are TGCGCCAGCAGCGCCGGCCCAGGCACCTACGAGCAGTACTTC.

The chain joins TRBV28 to TRBJ2-5; D is unresolved. V lost 4 bases to trimming and J lost 7 bases, with 13 bases between them. Germline-derived CDR1 and CDR2 are MDHEN and SYDVKM. The CDR3 has 13 amino acids. CDR3 loop: CASSSRSRGTQYF. CDR3 nucleotides: TGTGCCAGCAGTTCACGGTCTCGAGGGACCCAGTACTTC.

The chain carries TRBV7-8 and TRBJ2-1; D is uncertain. The CDR3 is made up of 12 amino acids. Trimming stripped 3 bases from V and 3 bases from J, with 3 bases between. Germline CDR1 and CDR2: SGHVS and FQNEAQ. CDR3 in amino acids: CASSFVYNEQFF. CDR3 in DNA: TGTGCCAGCAGCTTTGTCTACAATGAGCAGTTCTTC.

This chain uses TRBV28 with TRBJ2-7; 8 nucleotides align to TRBD1. Germline CDR1 and CDR2: MDHEN and SYDVKM. The length of the CDR3 is 16 residues. Trimming at V came to 5 bases and at J to 0 bases, leaving 9 bases not matched to a gene. As DNA, the CDR3 is TGTGCCAGCAGTATTCGACAGGGGCTCCTCTCCTACGAGCAGTACTTC. Its translation: CASSIRQGLLSYEQYF.

The rearrangement joins TRBV4-3 to TRBJ2-3; D tentatively reads TRBD1 or TRBD2 (6 bases each). Looked up from germline, CDR1 is LGHNA and CDR2 is YSLEER. This CDR3 contains 13 residues. V lost 4 bases to trimming and J lost 8 bases, with 13 bases between them. The CDR3 nucleotides read TGCGCCAGCAGCCGGGGGGCCCGCGGTACGCAGTATTTT. Protein sequence: CASSRGARGTQYF.

The genes are TRBV30 and TRBJ2-7; 7 bases are a match to TRBD2. V lost 8 bases and J lost 0; bases outside the gene matches: 16. The CDR3 extends over 16 amino acids. CDR1 is GTSNPN, CDR2 SVGIG, per germline (reference sequence). The CDR3 sequence: CAGSAGATRFSYEQYF. CDR3 in DNA: TGTGCCGGATCCGCGGGAGCGACAAGATTCTCCTACGAGCAGTACTTC.